This T cell receptor beta chain was sequenced for a study of T cell responses to AZD1222 COVID-19 vaccine. Study context: Pooling covered second doses at about 4 or about 12 weeks. Study-wide findings and caveats: Nearly half of spike-specific TCRs reportedly target unmutated variant regions.

Sequencing used immunoSEQ multiplex PCR; TCRdb keeps in-frame clones, though not all of them. The table lists 120,000 or so clones, about 89% of them singletons. The V gene's germline CDR1 is ENHRY and CDR2 SYGVKD. The germline V and J ends were trimmed by 3 bases and 0 bases, with 12 bases remaining between them. The CDR3 is 16 amino acids. A remark on this clone: Antigen specificity is unknown.

The clonotype comes from an adult in good health. The input for sequencing was peripheral blood, taken on day 0 of AZD1222 vaccination. The gene calls are TRBV10-3 and TRBJ2-1, with no clear D. The CDR3 loop reads CAISDRGAPSYNEQFF. In DNA form, the CDR3 reads TGTGCCATCAGTGACCGCGGAGCGCCCTCCTACAATGAGCAGTTCTTC.